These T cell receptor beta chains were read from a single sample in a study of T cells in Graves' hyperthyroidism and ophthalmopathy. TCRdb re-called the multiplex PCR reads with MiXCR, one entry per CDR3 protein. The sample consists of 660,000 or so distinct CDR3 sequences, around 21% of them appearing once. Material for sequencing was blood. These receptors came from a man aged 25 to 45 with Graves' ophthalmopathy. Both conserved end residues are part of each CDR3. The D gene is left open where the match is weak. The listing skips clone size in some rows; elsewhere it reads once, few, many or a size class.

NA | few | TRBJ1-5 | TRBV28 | CASSLISNSNQPQHF | TGTGCCAGCAGTTTGATTTCGAATAGCAATCAGCCCCAGCATTTT
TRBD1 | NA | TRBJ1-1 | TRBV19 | CASLTGENTEAFF | TGTGCCAGCCTGACAGGGGAGAACACTGAAGCTTTCTTT
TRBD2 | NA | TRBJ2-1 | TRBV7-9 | CASSLSGSVEQFF | TGTGCCAGCAGCTTAAGCGGGAGCGTTGAGCAGTTCTTC
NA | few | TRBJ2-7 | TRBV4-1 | CASSQDQRAYEQYF | TGCGCCAGCAGCCAAGATCAGAGGGCCTACGAGCAGTACTTC
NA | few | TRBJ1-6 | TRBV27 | CASSFSGLPLHF | TGTGCCAGCTCTTTCTCTGGGTTACCCCTCCACTTT
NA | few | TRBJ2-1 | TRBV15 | CATRLGFQSSYNEQFF | TGTGCCACCAGGCTGGGGTTCCAAAGCTCCTACAATGAGCAGTTCTTC
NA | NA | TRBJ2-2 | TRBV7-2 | CASSLGGRTGELFF | TGTGCCAGCAGCTTAGGGGGAAGGACCGGGGAGCTGTTTTTT
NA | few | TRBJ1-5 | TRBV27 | CASSLEWGNSNQPQHF | TGTGCCAGCAGTTTAGAATGGGGTAATAGCAATCAGCCCCAGCATTTT
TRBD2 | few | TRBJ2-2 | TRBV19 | CASSGTSGRTGELFF | TGTGCCAGTAGTGGAACTAGCGGGAGGACCGGGGAGCTGTTTTTT
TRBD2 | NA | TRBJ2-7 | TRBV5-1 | CASSRAGGPVEQYF | TGCGCCAGCAGCCGAGCGGGAGGGCCTGTCGAGCAGTACTTC
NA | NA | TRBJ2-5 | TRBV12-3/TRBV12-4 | CASNLASWGAGETQYF | TGTGCCAGCAATTTAGCCTCATGGGGGGCCGGAGAGACCCAGTACTTC